This TCR beta chain came from a study of cytomegalovirus exposure and HLA in healthy donors. Study-wide points: Roughly even sequencing depth across donors was the assumption behind the presence/absence analyses. Cytomegalovirus status was reportedly diagnosed by the classifier with high sensitivity and specificity.

Note on this clone: What it binds is unknown.

Germline CDR1 and CDR2: MNHEY and SVGAGI. This CDR3 has 15 residues. V was clipped by 10 bases and J by 5 bases, with 23 bases between them. The study ran its PCR with 60 Vbeta and 13 Jbeta primers. Study processing details: Per a later analysis, the number of unique TCR beta chains was some 75 million, of which 10 million to 11 million were shared. TCRdb's table, derived via immunoSEQ multiplex PCR, lists solely in-frame clones and lacks some. The V and J calls and clone size are taken from that table; D and trimming were inferred from the DNA. The sample includes about 160,000 clones, 75% to 85% of them seen just once.

What was sequenced was PBMCs. The rearrangement joins TRBV6-5 to TRBJ1-2; D perhaps matches TRBD1 (5 bases). This TCR was sampled from a man aged 50 to 60 in good health and CMV-seropositive. The CDR3 nucleotides are TGTGCCACTACACGGGCATTTCCAAGGACATATGGCTACACCTTC. It yields the protein CATTRAFPRTYGYTF.